Following are 2 T cell receptor beta chains from one sample sequenced in a study of T-cell memory formation after mild COVID-19. A single record per CDR3 protein comes from TCRdb applying MiXCR to the 5' RACE reads. The table records more than 120,000 distinct CDR3 sequences, roughly 6.3% of them present only once. The specimen was PBMCs or a T cell subset sorted from them (not recorded which). These receptors all stem from an adult woman who had mild COVID-19 (a few samples of this study predate the infection). Cell type and time point are not known.

This clonotype was counted many times. This chain connects TRBV18 to TRBJ2-7; D not resolved. CDR3 length: 14 residues. Germline V gives CDR1 KGHSH, CDR2 LQKENI. Between the trimmed V and J ends, which lost 2 bases and 1 base, there was a span of 9 bases. As DNA, the CDR3 is TGTGCCAGCTCACCATCAACAAGTTCCTACGAGCAGTACTTC. It yields the protein CASSPSTSSYEQYF.

This clonotype was seen repeatedly, ten times or more. This chain connects TRBV4-1 to TRBJ2-3; tentatively, D is TRBD2 (6 bases). Germline CDR1 MGHRA, CDR2 YSYEKL. The CDR3 is 19 amino acids. With 3 bases removed from V and 1 base from J, the gap between germline ends came to 23 bases. The CDR3 loop is CASSHAITGGGAGTDTQYF. The CDR3 DNA sequence: TGCGCCAGCAGCCATGCCATTACAGGTGGAGGGGCGGGCACAGATACGCAGTATTTT.